What follows is one T cell receptor beta chain and its context. Antigen: not known. The source of the sample is a study of T cell responses to AZD1222 COVID-19 vaccine. Study observations and caveats: Reportedly, nearly half the spike-specific TCRs target unmutated variant regions. Seropositive status at baseline applied to only a handful of AZD1222 recipients.

CDR1 and CDR2 from the germline V gene are LGHDT and YNNKEL (reference sequence). Between the trimmed V and J ends, which lost 5 bases and 0 bases, there was a span of 13 bases. The CDR3 runs to 16 residues. The table came from immunoSEQ multiplex PCR; TCRdb's copy has only in-frame clones and leaves some out. The table lists tens of thousands of clones, around 88% of them singletons. The chain carries TRBV3-1 (or the pseudogene TRBV3-2) and TRBJ1-4; tentative D call: TRBD1 (5 bases). This specimen consisted of peripheral blood, obtained on day 0 of MenACWY control vaccination. The sequence came from an adult in good health. CDR3 amino acids: CASSDIGGATNEKLFF. Here the CDR3 DNA reads TGTGCCAGCAGCGATATTGGGGGAGCAACTAATGAAAAACTGTTTTTT.